The clone carrying this T cell receptor beta chain was seen just once. Its antigen is unidentified. Clones were sequenced by immunoSEQ multiplex PCR, and TCRdb holds only the in-frame ones, with some missing. The sample yields about 150,000 clones, 78% seen once. The data stem from a study of PD-1 blockade in classical Hodgkin lymphoma. Broader study findings: It was CD4+ TCR diversity, not CD8+, that rose significantly by C4D1. Newly diagnosed patients had baseline TCR diversity that was reportedly lower than that of healthy donors.

The CDR3 loop spans 14 amino acids. The ends were cut back, 1 base at V and 4 bases at J, with 8 bases in the middle. Germline-derived CDR1 and CDR2 are SGDLS and YYNGEE. Relapses following autologous stem cell transplantation were seen in all patients, with brentuximab vedotin exposure varying. Specimen: peripheral blood mononuclear cells (PBMCs), collected before the second cycle of nivolumab. This chain connects TRBV9 to TRBJ2-2; D may match TRBD1 or TRBD2 (5 bases each). The sequence was collected from a human donor with classical Hodgkin lymphoma. Here the CDR3 reads CASSVLGGTGELFF. CDR3 sequence (DNA): TGTGCCAGCAGCGTACTTGGGGGCACCGGGGAGCTGTTTTTT.